The source of this T cell receptor beta chain is a study of blood T cell repertoires in COVID-19. About the research overall: T cells, B-cell-depleted T cells, or PBMCs provided the cDNA or gDNA that served as material.

Repertoires were generated with immunoSEQ multiplex PCR, while TCRdb's copy carries only in-frame clones and drops some. This repertoire shows 200,000 to 300,000 clones, 80% to 95% found once; its top ten account for about 0.8%. Germline V gene lookup returns CDR1 KGHSH and CDR2 LQKENI. The CDR3 consists of 17 residues. The V segment lost 3 bases and the J segment 7 bases; nucleotides outside the gene matches: 10. The chain recombines TRBV18 with TRBJ1-6; TRBD1 matches at 9 bases. The sample taken for sequencing was peripheral blood. The sequence was obtained from a man aged 30 to 39 with COVID-19, enrolled during active disease. The CDR3, as DNA: TGTGCCAGCTCACCGAGAGAGCCGGGACAGGGAAATTCACCCCTCCACTTT. Its protein is CASSPREPGQGNSPLHF.